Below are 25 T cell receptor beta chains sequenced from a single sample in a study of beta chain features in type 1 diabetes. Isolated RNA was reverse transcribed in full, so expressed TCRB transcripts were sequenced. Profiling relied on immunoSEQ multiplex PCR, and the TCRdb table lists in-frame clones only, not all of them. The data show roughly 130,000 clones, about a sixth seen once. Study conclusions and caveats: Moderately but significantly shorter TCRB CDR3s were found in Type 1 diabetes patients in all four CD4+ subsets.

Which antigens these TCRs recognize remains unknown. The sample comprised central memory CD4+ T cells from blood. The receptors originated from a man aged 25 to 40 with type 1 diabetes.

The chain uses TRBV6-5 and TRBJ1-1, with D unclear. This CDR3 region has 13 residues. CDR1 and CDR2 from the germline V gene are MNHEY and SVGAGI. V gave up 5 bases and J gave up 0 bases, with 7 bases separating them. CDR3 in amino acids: CASSGHLNTEAFF. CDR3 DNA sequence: TGTGCCAGCAGTGGCCATCTGAACACTGAAGCTTTCTTT.

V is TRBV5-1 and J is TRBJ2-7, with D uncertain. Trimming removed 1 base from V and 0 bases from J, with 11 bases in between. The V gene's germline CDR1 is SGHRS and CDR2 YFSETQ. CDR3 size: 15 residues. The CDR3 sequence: CASSLSVGASYEQYF. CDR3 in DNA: TGCGCCAGCAGCTTGTCGGTAGGCGCCTCCTACGAGCAGTACTTC. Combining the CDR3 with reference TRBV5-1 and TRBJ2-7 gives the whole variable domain KAGVTQTPRYLIKTRGQQVTLSCSPISGHRSVSWYQQTPGQGLQFLFEYFSETQRNKGNFPGRFSGRQFSNSRSEMNVSTLELGDSALYLCASSLSVGASYEQYFGPGTRLTVT.

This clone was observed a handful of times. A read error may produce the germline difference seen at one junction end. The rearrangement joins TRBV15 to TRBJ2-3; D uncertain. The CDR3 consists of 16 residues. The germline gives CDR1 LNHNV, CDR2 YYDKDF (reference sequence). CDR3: CATNREGSPAGDTQYF. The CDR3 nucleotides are TGTGCCACCAACAGAGAAGGCAGCCCTGCCGGGGATACGCAGTATTTT.

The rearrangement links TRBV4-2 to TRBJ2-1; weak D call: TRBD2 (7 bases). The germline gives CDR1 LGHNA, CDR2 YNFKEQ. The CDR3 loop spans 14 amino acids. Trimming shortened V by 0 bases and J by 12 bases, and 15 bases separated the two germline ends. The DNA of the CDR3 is TGTGCCAGCAGCCAAGAGACTAGCAGGGGTTCGCAGTTCTTC. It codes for CASSQETSRGSQFF.

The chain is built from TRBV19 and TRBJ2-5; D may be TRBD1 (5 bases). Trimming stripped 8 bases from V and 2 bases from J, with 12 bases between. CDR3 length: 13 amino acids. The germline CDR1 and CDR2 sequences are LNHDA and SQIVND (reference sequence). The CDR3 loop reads CASSQGIQETQYF. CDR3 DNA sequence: TGTGCCAGTTCCCAGGGAATTCAAGAGACCCAGTACTTC.

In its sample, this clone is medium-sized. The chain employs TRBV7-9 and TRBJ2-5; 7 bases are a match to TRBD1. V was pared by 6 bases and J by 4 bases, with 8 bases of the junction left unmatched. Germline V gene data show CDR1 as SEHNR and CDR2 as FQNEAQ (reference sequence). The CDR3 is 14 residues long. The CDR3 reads CASSSPRDRETQYF. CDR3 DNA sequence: TGTGCCAGCAGTTCCCCTCGGGACAGAGAGACCCAGTACTTC.

CDR3 coding DNA: TGTGCCAGCAGACAAAAGCTCGTCCCCAATGAGCAGTTCTTC. It is translated as CASRQKLVPNEQFF. The rearrangement joins TRBV2 to TRBJ2-1; D unclear. The CDR3 loop spans 14 amino acids. The ends were cut back, 6 bases at V and 6 bases at J, with 15 bases in the middle. Germline CDR1 is SNHLY and CDR2 is FYNNEI.

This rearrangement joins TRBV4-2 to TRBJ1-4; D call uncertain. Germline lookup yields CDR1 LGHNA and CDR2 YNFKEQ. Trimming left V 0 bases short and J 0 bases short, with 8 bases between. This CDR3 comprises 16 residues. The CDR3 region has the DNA TGTGCCAGCAGCCAAGATTGGGCCGCAACTAATGAAAAACTGTTTTTT. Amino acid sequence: CASSQDWAATNEKLFF.

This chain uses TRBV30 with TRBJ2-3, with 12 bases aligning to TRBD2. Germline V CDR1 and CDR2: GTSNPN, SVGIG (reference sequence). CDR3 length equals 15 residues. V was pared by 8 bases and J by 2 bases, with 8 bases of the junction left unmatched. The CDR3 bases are TGTGCCCGGACAGCTAGCGGGGGGGCCACAGATACGCAGTATTTT. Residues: CARTASGGATDTQYF.

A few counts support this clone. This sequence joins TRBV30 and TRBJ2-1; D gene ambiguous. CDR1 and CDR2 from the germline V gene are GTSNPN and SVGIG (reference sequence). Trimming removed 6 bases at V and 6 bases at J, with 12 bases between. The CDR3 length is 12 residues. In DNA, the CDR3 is TGTGCCTGTTCGGTCCAGTTCAATGAGCAGTTCTTC. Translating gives CACSVQFNEQFF. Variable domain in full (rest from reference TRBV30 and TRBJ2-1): SQTIHQWPATLVQPVGSPLSLECTVEGTSNPNLYWYRQAAGRGLQLLFYSVGIGQISSEVPQNLSASRPQDRQFILSSKKLLLSDSGFYLCACSVQFNEQFFGPGTRLTVL.

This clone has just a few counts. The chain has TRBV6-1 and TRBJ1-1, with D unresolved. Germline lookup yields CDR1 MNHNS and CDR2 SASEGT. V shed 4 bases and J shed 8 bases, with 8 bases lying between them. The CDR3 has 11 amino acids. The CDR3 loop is CASSVLGEAFF. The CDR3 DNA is TGTGCCAGCAGTGTACTAGGGGAAGCTTTCTTT.

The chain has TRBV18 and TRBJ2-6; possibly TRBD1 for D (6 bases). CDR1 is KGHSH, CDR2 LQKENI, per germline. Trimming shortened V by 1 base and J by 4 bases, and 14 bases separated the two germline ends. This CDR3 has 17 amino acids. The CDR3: CASSPRTPGTGANVLTF. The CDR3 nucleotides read TGTGCCAGCTCACCACGAACCCCAGGGACAGGGGCCAACGTCCTGACTTTC.

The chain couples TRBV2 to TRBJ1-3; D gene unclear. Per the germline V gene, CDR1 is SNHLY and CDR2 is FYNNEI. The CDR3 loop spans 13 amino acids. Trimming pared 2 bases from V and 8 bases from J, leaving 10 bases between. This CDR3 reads CASSEQDRDTIYF. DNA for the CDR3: TGTGCCAGCAGTGAACAGGATCGGGACACCATATATTTT. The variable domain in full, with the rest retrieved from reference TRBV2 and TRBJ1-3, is EPEVTQTPSHQVTQMGQEVILRCVPISNHLYFYWYRQILGQKVEFLVSFYNNEISEKSEIFDDQFSVERPDGSNFTLKIRSTKLEDSAMYFCASSEQDRDTIYFGEGSWLTVV.

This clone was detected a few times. The CDR3 nucleotides read TGTGCCAGCAGTCTCAGGGCCGACACTGAAGCTTTCTTT. Translation: CASSLRADTEAFF. V usage is TRBV27 and J usage is TRBJ1-1; possibly TRBD1 for D (5 bases). The CDR3 runs 13 residues. Germline V gene lookup returns CDR1 MNHEY and CDR2 SMNVEV (reference sequence). V dropped 5 bases and J dropped 3 bases, with 10 bases sitting between them.

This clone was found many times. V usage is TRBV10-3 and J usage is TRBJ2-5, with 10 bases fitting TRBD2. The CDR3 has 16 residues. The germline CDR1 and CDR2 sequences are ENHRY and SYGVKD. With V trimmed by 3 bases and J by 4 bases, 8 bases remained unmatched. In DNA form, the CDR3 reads TGTGCCATCAGTGAAGCCCTAGCGGGGGTTCGAGAGACCCAGTACTTC. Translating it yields CAISEALAGVRETQYF.

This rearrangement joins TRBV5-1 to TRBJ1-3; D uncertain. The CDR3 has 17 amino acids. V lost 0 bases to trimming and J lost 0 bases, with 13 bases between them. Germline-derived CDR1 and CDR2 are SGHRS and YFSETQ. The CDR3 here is CASSLAPLTLSGNTIYF. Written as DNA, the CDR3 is TGCGCCAGCAGCTTGGCCCCACTAACTCTCTCTGGAAACACCATATATTTT.

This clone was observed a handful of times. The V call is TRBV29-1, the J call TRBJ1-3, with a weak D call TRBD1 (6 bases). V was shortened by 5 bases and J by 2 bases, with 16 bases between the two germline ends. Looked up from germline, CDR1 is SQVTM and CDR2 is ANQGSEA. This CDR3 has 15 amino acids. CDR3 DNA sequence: TGCAGCGTTTCCCGATCAGGGGCTCCTGGAAACACCATATATTTT. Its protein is CSVSRSGAPGNTIYF.

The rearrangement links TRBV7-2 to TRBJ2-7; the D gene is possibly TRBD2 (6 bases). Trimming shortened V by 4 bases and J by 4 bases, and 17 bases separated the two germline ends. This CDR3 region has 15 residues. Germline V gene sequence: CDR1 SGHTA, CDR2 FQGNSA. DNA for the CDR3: TGTGCCAGCAGCTCGGGACCGGGACTCCAGTACGAGCAGTACTTC. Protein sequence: CASSSGPGLQYEQYF. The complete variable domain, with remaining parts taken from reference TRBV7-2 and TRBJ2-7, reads GAGVSQSPSNKVTEKGKDVELRCDPISGHTALYWYRQSLGQGLEFLIYFQGNSAPDKSGLPSDRFSAERTGGSVSTLTIQRTQQEDSAVYLCASSSGPGLQYEQYFGPGTRLTVT.

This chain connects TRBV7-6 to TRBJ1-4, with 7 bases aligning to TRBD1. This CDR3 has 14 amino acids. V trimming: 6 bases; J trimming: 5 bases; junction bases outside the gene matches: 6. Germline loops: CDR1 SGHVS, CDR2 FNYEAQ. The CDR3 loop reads CASRSGTENEKLFF. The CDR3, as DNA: TGTGCCAGCAGATCCGGGACAGAGAATGAAAAACTGTTTTTT.

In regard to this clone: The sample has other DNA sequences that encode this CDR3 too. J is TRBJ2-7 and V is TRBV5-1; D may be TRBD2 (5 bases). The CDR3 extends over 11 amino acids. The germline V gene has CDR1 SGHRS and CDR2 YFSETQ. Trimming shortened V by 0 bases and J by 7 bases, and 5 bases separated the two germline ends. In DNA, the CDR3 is TGCGCCAGCAGCTTGGCGGGGGAGCAGTACTTC. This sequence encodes CASSLAGEQYF.

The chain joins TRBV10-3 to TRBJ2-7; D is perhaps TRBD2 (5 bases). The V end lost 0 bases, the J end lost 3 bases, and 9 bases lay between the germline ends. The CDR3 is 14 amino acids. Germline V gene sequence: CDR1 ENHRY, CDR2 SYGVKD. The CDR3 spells CAISESVGDYEQYF. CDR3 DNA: TGTGCCATCAGTGAGTCAGTCGGGGACTACGAGCAGTACTTC.

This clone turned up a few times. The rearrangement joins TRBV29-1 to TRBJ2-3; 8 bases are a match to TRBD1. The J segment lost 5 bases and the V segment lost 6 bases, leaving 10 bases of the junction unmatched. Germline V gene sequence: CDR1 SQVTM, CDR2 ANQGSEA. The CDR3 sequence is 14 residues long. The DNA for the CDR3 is TGCAGCGTATACCCCAGGGGGCGCGGAGATACGCAGTATTTT. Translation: CSVYPRGRGDTQYF.

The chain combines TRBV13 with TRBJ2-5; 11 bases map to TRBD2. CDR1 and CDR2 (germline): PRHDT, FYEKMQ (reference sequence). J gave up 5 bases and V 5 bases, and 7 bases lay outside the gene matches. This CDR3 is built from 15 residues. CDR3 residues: CASSQTSGERETQYF. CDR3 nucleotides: TGTGCCAGCAGCCAGACTAGCGGGGAGCGCGAGACCCAGTACTTC. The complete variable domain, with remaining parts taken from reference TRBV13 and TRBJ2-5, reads AAGVIQSPRHLIKEKRETATLKCYPIPRHDTVYWYQQGPGQDPQFLISFYEKMQSDKGSIPDRFSAQQFSDYHSELNMSSLELGDSALYFCASSQTSGERETQYFGPGTRLLVL.

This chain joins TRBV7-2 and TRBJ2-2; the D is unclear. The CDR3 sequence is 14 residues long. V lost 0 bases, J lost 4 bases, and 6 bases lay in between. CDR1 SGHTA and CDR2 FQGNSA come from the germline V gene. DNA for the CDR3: TGTGCCAGCAGCTTAGCACCTGGCACCGGGGAGCTGTTTTTT. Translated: CASSLAPGTGELFF.

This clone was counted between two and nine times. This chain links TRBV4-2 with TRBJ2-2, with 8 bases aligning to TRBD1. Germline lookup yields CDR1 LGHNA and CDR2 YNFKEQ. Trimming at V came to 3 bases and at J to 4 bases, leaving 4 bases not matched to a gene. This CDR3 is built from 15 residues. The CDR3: CASSQRQGPTGELFF. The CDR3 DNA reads TGTGCCAGCAGCCAGAGACAGGGGCCCACCGGGGAGCTGTTTTTT.